The clone carrying this T cell receptor beta chain was picked up many times. The antigen is undetermined. These data originate in a study of identical twins' blood T cells. General study results and limits: Abundant TCRbeta CDR3s overlapped more between twins than with unrelated donors. Twin repertoire similarity may partly reflect shared environment.

TCR cDNA libraries were made from RNA using a previously described, modified protocol. MiXCR, applied by TCRdb to the 5' RACE reads, yields one record per CDR3 protein. The table has around 380,000 distinct CDR3 sequences, roughly 31% seen once. Germline-derived CDR1 and CDR2 are MNHEY and SVGEGT. The V end lost 6 bases, the J end lost 3 bases, and 14 bases lay between the germline ends. The CDR3 sequence is 14 residues long. The V call is TRBV6-2 or TRBV6-3, the J call TRBJ1-2; maybe TRBD1 (6 bases). The source is a woman aged 18 to 49 in good health. The sequencing sample was made of PBMCs. The CDR3 loop is CASRKTGADYGYTF. CDR3 sequence (DNA): TGTGCCAGCAGAAAAACGGGGGCGGACTATGGCTACACCTTC.